In this sample, the clone carrying this TCR beta chain turned up many times. Time point indicated: persistent/refractory GD, antithyroid drugs over 5 years with positive TRAb. Generation of the TCR library employed RNA extracted from PBMCs. This sample stems from a study of regulatory T cells in long-lasting Graves disease. Both iRepertoire HTBI primers and Arm-PCR of CDR3 regions were used to build the TCR beta libraries. TCRdb reanalysed the multiplex PCR reads using MiXCR and keeps one entry per CDR3 protein. This table holds around 400,000 distinct CDR3 sequences, approximately 23% found once. This receptor was obtained from a woman aged 40 to 50 with Graves disease. Specimen: peripheral blood mononuclear cells (PBMCs), collected when the disease was refractory, from a patient treated with antithyroid drugs.

DNA for the CDR3: TGTGCCAGCAGCTTAAGGGGGGGCTCCTCGGGTCAGCCCCAGCATTTT. Translated, it gives CASSLRGGSSGQPQHF. The rearrangement joins TRBV11-2 to TRBJ1-5, with TRBD1 as a possible D gene (6 bases). There are 16 residues in the CDR3. The V end lost 2 bases, the J end lost 6 bases, and 17 bases lay between the germline ends. Germline loops: CDR1 SGHAT, CDR2 FQNNGV.